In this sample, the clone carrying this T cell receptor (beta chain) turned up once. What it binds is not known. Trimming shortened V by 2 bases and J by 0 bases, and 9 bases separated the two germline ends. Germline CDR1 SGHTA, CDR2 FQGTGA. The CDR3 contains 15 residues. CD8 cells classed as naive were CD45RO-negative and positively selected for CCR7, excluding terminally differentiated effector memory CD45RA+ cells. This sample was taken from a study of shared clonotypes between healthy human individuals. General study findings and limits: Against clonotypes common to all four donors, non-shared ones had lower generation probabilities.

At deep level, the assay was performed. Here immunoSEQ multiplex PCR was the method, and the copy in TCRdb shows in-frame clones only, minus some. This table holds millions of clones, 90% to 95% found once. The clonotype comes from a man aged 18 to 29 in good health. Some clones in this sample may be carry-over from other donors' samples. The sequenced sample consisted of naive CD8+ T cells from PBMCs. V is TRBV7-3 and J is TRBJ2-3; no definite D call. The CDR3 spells CASSLGVASTDTQYF. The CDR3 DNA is TGTGCCAGCAGCTTAGGTGTAGCCAGCACAGATACGCAGTATTTT.